This TCR beta chain comes out of a study of blood T cell repertoires in COVID-19. Measured with immunoSEQ multiplex PCR; TCRdb has only the in-frame clones, and not every one. The sample carries 250,000 to 300,000 clones, around nine tenths recorded once. The germline V gene has CDR1 MDHEN and CDR2 SYDVKM. V was cut by 2 bases and J by 4 bases, with 11 bases left in between. The CDR3 is made up of 14 amino acids. This TCR derives from an older woman with COVID-19, enrolled during active disease. Sequencing used peripheral blood. The J gene is TRBJ1-2, the V gene TRBV28; D gene ambiguous. In nucleotides, the CDR3 is TGTGCCAGCAGTTTACGCCAGGCCTCCTATGGCTACACCTTC. It translates to CASSLRQASYGYTF.